Below are 8 T cell receptor beta chains sequenced from a single sample in a study of cytomegalovirus exposure and HLA in healthy donors. The primer mix had 60 Vbeta and 13 Jbeta primers. Profiled with immunoSEQ multiplex PCR; TCRdb holds only in-frame clones, not every one. The sample lists roughly 97,000 clones, around 72% occurring once. Sequenced: PBMCs. Receptors were obtained from a man aged 35 to 55 in good health and CMV-seronegative.

This chain uses TRBV19 with TRBJ1-1; 7 positions match TRBD1. The V and J ends lost 5 bases and 3 bases, in that order; junction bases with no gene match: 9. CDR1 LNHDA and CDR2 SQIVND come from the germline V gene (reference sequence). The CDR3 contains 15 residues. Here the CDR3 reads CASSRRTGADTEAFF. In DNA, the CDR3 is TGTGCCAGTAGTCGCCGCACAGGGGCGGACACTGAAGCTTTCTTT.

The V gene is TRBV11-2, the J gene TRBJ1-4, with D tentatively TRBD1 (6 bases). Trimming stripped 3 bases from V and 8 bases from J, with 16 bases between. Per germline, CDR1 SGHAT and CDR2 FQNNGV. CDR3 length equals 15 residues. CDR3 sequence reads: CASSLSGRGGEKLFF. The CDR3 bases are TGTGCCAGCAGCTTGTCCGGCAGGGGAGGGGAAAAACTGTTTTTT.

This clone was found a few times. This chain uses TRBV30 with TRBJ2-4; tentatively, D is TRBD1 (5 bases). Per germline, CDR1 GTSNPN and CDR2 SVGIG (reference sequence). Deletions cut 5 bases from V and 1 base from J, with 15 bases between. This CDR3 contains 15 residues. The CDR3 region is CAWEAAGRAKNIQYF. For the CDR3, the DNA is TGTGCCTGGGAGGCGGCAGGGCGGGCCAAAAACATTCAGTACTTC.

This clone was seen a handful of times. The chain carries TRBV5-6 and TRBJ2-6; D is unresolved. The V end was cut by 4 bases, the J end by 9 bases, with 8 bases between. The CDR3 is 12 residues long. CDR1 and CDR2 from the germline V gene are SGHDT and YYEEEE. CDR3 bases: TGTGCCAGCAGCCTCCTAGGCAACGTCCTGACTTTC. Encoded protein: CASSLLGNVLTF.

This chain joins TRBV28 and TRBJ1-2; D remains ambiguous. The germline V gene encodes CDR1 MDHEN and CDR2 SYDVKM. This CDR3 has 15 amino acids. Trimming removed 2 bases from V and 1 base from J, with 11 bases in between. The CDR3 here is CASSLKIGSNYGYTF. The CDR3 DNA sequence: TGTGCCAGCAGTTTAAAGATTGGCAGTAACTATGGCTACACCTTC.

This sequence joins TRBV7-2 and TRBJ2-1, with a possible D match to TRBD2 (5 bases). Germline lookup yields CDR1 SGHTA and CDR2 FQGNSA. Trimming stripped 3 bases from V and 3 bases from J, with 15 bases between. The CDR3 loop spans 16 amino acids. The CDR3 loop reads CASSLRTSSVYNEQFF. CDR3 nucleotide sequence: TGTGCCAGCAGCTTGCGAACTAGTAGTGTCTACAATGAGCAGTTCTTC.

This chain links TRBV6-1 with TRBJ2-3, with 8 positions matching TRBD1. The ends lost 2 bases at V and 2 bases at J; junction bases unmatched: 6. CDR1 MNHNS and CDR2 SASEGT come from the germline V gene. The CDR3 consists of 16 residues. The chain's CDR3 is CASSERRQGTTDTQYF. The CDR3 DNA reads TGTGCCAGCAGTGAAAGGAGACAGGGGACCACAGATACGCAGTATTTT.

The genes are TRBV7-9 and TRBJ1-1; D not certain. The CDR3 consists of 14 residues. Germline V gives CDR1 SEHNR, CDR2 FQNEAQ (reference sequence). V lost 0 bases to trimming and J lost 4 bases, with 9 bases between them. The CDR3 coding sequence is TGTGCCAGCAGCTTAGCAGGAGGAGGCACTGAAGCTTTCTTT. It yields the protein CASSLAGGGTEAFF.